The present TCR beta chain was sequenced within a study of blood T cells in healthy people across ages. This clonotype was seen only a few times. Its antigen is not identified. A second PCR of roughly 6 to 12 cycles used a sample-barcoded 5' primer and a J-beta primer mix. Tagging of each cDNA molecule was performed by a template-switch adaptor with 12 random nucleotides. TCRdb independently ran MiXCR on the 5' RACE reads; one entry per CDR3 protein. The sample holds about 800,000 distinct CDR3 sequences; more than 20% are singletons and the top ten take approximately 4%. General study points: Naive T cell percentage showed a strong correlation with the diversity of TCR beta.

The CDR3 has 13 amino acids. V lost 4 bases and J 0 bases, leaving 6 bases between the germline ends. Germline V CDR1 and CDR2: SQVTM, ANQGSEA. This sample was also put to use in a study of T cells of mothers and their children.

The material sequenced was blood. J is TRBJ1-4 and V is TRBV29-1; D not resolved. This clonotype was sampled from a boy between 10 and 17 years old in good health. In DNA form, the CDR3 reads TGCAGCGTTGTGGAGCCAACTAATGAAAAACTGTTTTTT. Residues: CSVVEPTNEKLFF.